The 19 T cell receptor beta chains given below trace back to one sample, sequenced in a study of OX40 agonist ivuxolimab in advanced cancers. This table comes from immunoSEQ multiplex PCR, and its TCRdb copy is limited to in-frame clones, with some not included. The table includes fewer than 55,000 clones, more than 80% detected once. The sample was CD4+ or CD8+ T cells sorted from blood, taken in a trial of the OX40 agonist ivuxolimab. Receptors originate from an adult with an advanced solid tumor such as melanoma, head and neck, liver or kidney cancer.

This rearrangement joins TRBV4-1 to TRBJ1-5, with D hard to call. Germline loops: CDR1 MGHRA, CDR2 YSYEKL. The CDR3 covers 17 residues. Trimming removed 0 bases from V and 0 bases from J, with 12 bases in between. CDR3 amino acids: CASSQEFVDYSNQPQHF. The CDR3 nucleotides are TGCGCCAGCAGCCAAGAGTTTGTGGATTATAGCAATCAGCCCCAGCATTTT.

The gene calls are TRBV7-9 and TRBJ2-7; 11 bases match TRBD1. CDR3 length: 15 amino acids. After removal of 5 bases from V and 0 bases from J, the junction contained 3 bases not matched to a gene. Per germline, CDR1 SEHNR and CDR2 FQNEAQ (reference sequence). This CDR3 is CASSRGTGGSYEQYF. CDR3 nucleotides: TGTGCCAGCAGCCGTGGGACAGGGGGCTCCTACGAGCAGTACTTC.

The chain is built from TRBV9 and TRBJ2-3; 8 positions agree with TRBD2. V lost 0 bases and J lost 1; bases outside the gene matches: 4. The CDR3 extends over 16 amino acids. Germline values: CDR1 SGDLS, CDR2 YYNGEE. The DNA for the CDR3 is TGTGCCAGCAGCGTAGGTGAACTAGCGGGCACAGATACGCAGTATTTT. Protein: CASSVGELAGTDTQYF.

This chain joins TRBV7-2 and TRBJ1-2; TRBD1 agrees at 7 bases. The CDR3 has 14 residues. CDR1 and CDR2 from the germline V gene are SGHTA and FQGNSA. V was clipped by 3 bases and J by 5 bases; unmatched bases: 6. CDR3 in amino acids: CASSFPGGVYGYTF. CDR3 nucleotide sequence: TGTGCCAGCAGCTTCCCAGGGGGGGTATATGGCTACACCTTC.

This clone was recorded only once. The chain is built from TRBV6-1 and TRBJ1-1, with D uncertain. CDR1 and CDR2 from the germline V gene are MNHNS and SASEGT. There are 15 residues in the CDR3. The ends were cut back, 4 bases at V and 1 base at J, with 13 bases in the middle. The CDR3 region has the DNA TGTGCCAGCAGTGGCGTGGTACGCACGAACACTGAAGCTTTCTTT. Its protein product is CASSGVVRTNTEAFF.

V is TRBV7-9 and J is TRBJ1-2; 10 bases agree with TRBD1. The CDR3 is 16 residues long. CDR1 and CDR2 from the germline V gene are SEHNR and FQNEAQ (reference sequence). The ends lost 5 bases at V and 5 bases at J; junction bases unmatched: 11. The CDR3 DNA reads TGTGCCAGCAGCGCCCGCCGGGACAGGGGATTTTATGGCTACACCTTC. Its translation: CASSARRDRGFYGYTF.

The chain is built from TRBV6-5 and TRBJ1-1; D unclear. In germline, CDR1 is MNHEY, CDR2 SVGAGI. The length of the CDR3 is 12 residues. The V end lost 2 bases, the J end lost 5 bases, and 6 bases lay between the germline ends. This CDR3 is CASSYEGTEAFF. DNA for the CDR3: TGTGCCAGCAGTTACGAGGGTACTGAAGCTTTCTTT.

Written as DNA, the CDR3 is TGCGCCAGCAGCCAAGATAATTTTGGAGGCAGGGGAAGCACTGAAGCTTTCTTT. This translates into CASSQDNFGGRGSTEAFF. The chain has TRBV4-3 and TRBJ1-1; D perhaps matches TRBD1 (6 bases). Germline CDR1 and CDR2: LGHNA and YSLEER. The CDR3 consists of 18 residues. V was pared by 0 bases and J by 4 bases, with 21 bases between.

The chain has TRBV18 and TRBJ2-7; 12 bases fit TRBD2. Unmatched junction bases numbered 7, after V lost 0 bases and J lost 4 bases. The CDR3 loop spans 17 amino acids. Germline assignment: CDR1 KGHSH and CDR2 LQKENI. The CDR3 DNA reads as TGTGCCAGCTCACCACCCCGACTAGCGGGGGTTTCTTACGAGCAGTACTTC. Protein: CASSPPRLAGVSYEQYF.

This chain joins TRBV30 and TRBJ1-5; no clear D gene. This CDR3 has 14 residues. The germline V gene encodes CDR1 GTSNPN and CDR2 SVGIG (reference sequence). Deletions cut 1 base from V and 3 bases from J, with 10 bases between. In DNA, the CDR3 is TGTGCCTGGAGTGCCGACAAGGTCAATCAGCCCCAGCATTTT. Translated, it gives CAWSADKVNQPQHF.

The V and J genes are TRBV6-6 and TRBJ1-2; TRBD1 agrees at 9 bases. After removal of 9 bases from V and 4 bases from J, the junction contained 12 bases not matched to a gene. The length of the CDR3 is 15 residues. Looked up from germline, CDR1 is MNHNY and CDR2 is SVGAGI (reference sequence). The CDR3 DNA sequence: TGTGCCAGTCGCAACCGGGACAGGGAATCCTATGGCTACACCTTC. Translating gives CASRNRDRESYGYTF.

This clone was picked up a small number of times. CDR3 in amino acids: CASSRIPGYEQYF. The CDR3 DNA is TGTGCCAGCAGCCGGATCCCGGGGTACGAGCAGTACTTC. The V call is TRBV7-6, the J call TRBJ2-7; the D gene is possibly TRBD2 (5 bases). The germline V gene has CDR1 SGHVS and CDR2 FNYEAQ. This CDR3 has 13 residues. V was shortened by 5 bases and J by 4 bases, with 12 bases between the two germline ends. The full variable domain, with the rest looked up from reference TRBV7-6 and TRBJ2-7, is GAGVSQSPRYKVTKRGQDVALRCDPISGHVSLYWYRQALGQGPEFLTYFNYEAQQDKSGLPNDRFSAERPEGSISTLTIQRTEQRDSAMYRCASSRIPGYEQYFGPGTRLTVT.

CDR3 sequence (DNA): TGTGCCAGTAAAGAGGGGACGCAATCATCTGAAGCTTTCTTT. It translates to CASKEGTQSSEAFF. This sequence joins TRBV19 and TRBJ1-1; D is perhaps TRBD1 (5 bases). The CDR3 has 14 amino acids. Trimming pared 7 bases from V and 6 bases from J, leaving 18 bases between. Germline V gene data show CDR1 as LNHDA and CDR2 as SQIVND (reference sequence).

The chain joins TRBV7-8 to TRBJ1-2; D ambiguous. Germline V lookup: CDR1 SGHVS, CDR2 FQNEAQ. The CDR3 spans 15 residues. The V end lost 1 base, the J end lost 4 bases, and 13 bases lay between the germline ends. The CDR3 spells CASSLGIEGLYGYTF. CDR3 coding DNA: TGTGCCAGCAGCTTAGGGATTGAAGGACTCTATGGCTACACCTTC.

This chain uses TRBV10-3 with TRBJ1-5; the D gene is possibly TRBD1 (6 bases). Germline assignment: CDR1 ENHRY and CDR2 SYGVKD. Trimming took off 0 bases at V and 1 base at J, with 7 bases between the two ends. This CDR3 is built from 15 residues. CDR3 amino acids: CAISESDRSNQPQHF. The DNA of the CDR3 is TGTGCCATCAGTGAGTCCGACAGGAGCAATCAGCCCCAGCATTTT.

This sequence joins TRBV28 and TRBJ2-5, with TRBD2 matching over 7 bases. CDR1 and CDR2 from the germline V gene are MDHEN and SYDVKM. The CDR3 consists of 17 residues. Trimming removed 5 bases from V and 4 bases from J; junction bases left unmatched: 16. CDR3 region: CASSTLERGEAGETQYF. CDR3 nucleotide sequence: TGTGCCAGCAGTACTCTAGAGCGGGGTGAAGCAGGAGAGACCCAGTACTTC. Complete variable domain (other parts from reference TRBV28 and TRBJ2-5): DVKVTQSSRYLVKRTGEKVFLECVQDMDHENMFWYRQDPGLGLRLIYFSYDVKMKEKGDIPEGYSVSREKKERFSLILESASTNQTSMYLCASSTLERGEAGETQYFGPGTRLLVL.

J is TRBJ1-3 and V is TRBV7-2, with TRBD1 identical over 8 bases. V dropped 5 bases and J dropped 4; count of bases not matched to a gene: 1. Per germline, CDR1 SGHTA and CDR2 FQGNSA. The CDR3 runs to 13 residues. CDR3 region: CASSRDRGNTIYF. CDR3 nucleotide sequence: TGTGCCAGCAGCCGGGACAGGGGAAACACCATATATTTT. Combining the CDR3 with reference TRBV7-2 and TRBJ1-3 gives the whole variable domain GAGVSQSPSNKVTEKGKDVELRCDPISGHTALYWYRQSLGQGLEFLIYFQGNSAPDKSGLPSDRFSAERTGGSVSTLTIQRTQQEDSAVYLCASSRDRGNTIYFGEGSWLTVV.

J is TRBJ2-7 and V is TRBV10-2; 8 nucleotides agree with TRBD2. The CDR3 loop spans 14 amino acids. V was clipped by 4 bases and J by 6 bases; unmatched bases: 8. The germline V gene encodes CDR1 WSHSY and CDR2 SAAADI. CDR3 region: CASSGPGGAGEQYF. The CDR3 DNA is TGCGCCAGCAGTGGTCCGGGGGGGGCTGGCGAGCAGTACTTC.

This sequence joins TRBV7-2 and TRBJ2-1; D is undetermined. The germline V gene has CDR1 SGHTA and CDR2 FQGNSA. Trimming took off 3 bases at V and 7 bases at J, with 7 bases between the two ends. The length of the CDR3 is 12 residues. Here the CDR3 reads CASSFSLNEQFF. CDR3 coding DNA: TGTGCCAGCAGCTTTTCGCTGAATGAGCAGTTCTTC.